This T cell receptor (beta chain) was obtained from a study of long-term antiretroviral therapy in people with HIV. General study results and limits: From about 2004 to 2018, blood was obtained, possibly while participants received older ART regimens. Controls had broader CDR3 length ranges than HIV repertoires did. Pre-ART expanded TRB clones stayed dominant throughout, though often decreasing after ART. Following ART, diversity rose but still fell short of transplant donor controls.

On this clone itself: Its antigen is still unknown.

Researchers report immunoSEQ v3.0 was run at survey level. The data were produced by immunoSEQ multiplex PCR, yet TCRdb's version contains in-frame clones alone and is incomplete. The data contain 42,000 or so clones, 85% to 90% of them singletons. The sequencing used unsorted PBMCs, collected 3.1 years after starting antiretroviral therapy. This clonotype was sampled from a woman in her forties or fifties with HIV.

In DNA form, the CDR3 reads TGTGCCAGCAGCCGTACAACTAGCGGGCCCTCCTACGAGCAGTACTTC. This sequence encodes CASSRTTSGPSYEQYF. The J gene is TRBJ2-7, the V gene TRBV7-2, with 9 bases lining up with TRBD2. The CDR3 runs to 16 residues. Looked up from germline, CDR1 is SGHTA and CDR2 is FQGNSA. J was trimmed by 0 bases and V by 5 bases; bases with no gene match: 8.